This TCR beta chain was recorded in a study of lymphopenia after photon versus proton radiotherapy. Clones were sequenced by immunoSEQ multiplex PCR, and TCRdb holds only the in-frame ones, with some missing. The data contain 25,000 to 30,000 clones, approximately 87% of them singletons. The CDR3 consists of 14 residues. Germline V gene lookup returns CDR1 KGHSH and CDR2 LQKENI. The V segment lost 10 bases and the J segment 3 bases; nucleotides outside the gene matches: 7. This clonotype was sampled from a woman aged 55-69 years with cholangiocarcinoma. Some clones in this sample may be carry-over from other donors' samples. This material consisted of peripheral blood, taken from a patient treated with proton-based radiotherapy. V and J are TRBV18 and TRBJ1-3, with 9 bases aligning to TRBD1. CDR3 amino acids: CATRRDRDGNTIYF. CDR3 bases: TGTGCCACCCGGCGGGACAGGGATGGAAACACCATATATTTT.